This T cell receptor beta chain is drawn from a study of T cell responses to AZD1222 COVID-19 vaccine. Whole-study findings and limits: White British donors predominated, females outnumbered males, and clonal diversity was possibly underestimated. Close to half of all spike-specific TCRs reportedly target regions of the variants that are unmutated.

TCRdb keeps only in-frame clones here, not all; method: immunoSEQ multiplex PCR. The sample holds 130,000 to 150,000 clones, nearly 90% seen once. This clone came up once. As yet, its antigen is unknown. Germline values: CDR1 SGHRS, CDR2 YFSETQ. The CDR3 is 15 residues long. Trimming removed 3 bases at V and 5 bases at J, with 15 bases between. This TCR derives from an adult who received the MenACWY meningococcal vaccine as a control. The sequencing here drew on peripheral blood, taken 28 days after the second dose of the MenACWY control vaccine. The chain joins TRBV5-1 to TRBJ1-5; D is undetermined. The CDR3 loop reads CASSSDGRKDQPQHF. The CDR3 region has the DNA TGCGCCAGCAGCTCGGACGGACGAAAAGATCAGCCCCAGCATTTT. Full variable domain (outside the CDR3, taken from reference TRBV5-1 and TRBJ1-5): KAGVTQTPRYLIKTRGQQVTLSCSPISGHRSVSWYQQTPGQGLQFLFEYFSETQRNKGNFPGRFSGRQFSNSRSEMNVSTLELGDSALYLCASSSDGRKDQPQHFGDGTRLSIL.